This passage covers 30 T cell receptor beta chains from one sample sequenced in a study. MiXCR was run by TCRdb on the 5' RACE reads, yielding one entry per CDR3 protein. The sample includes 34,000 or so distinct CDR3 sequences, over 25% of them seen just once. The sorted Tregs were CD4+CD25+CD127-/low cells. The sample comprised tumor-infiltrating Tregs sorted from the breast tumor. These receptors were taken from a female donor with breast cancer.

This clonotype appeared a few times. The rearrangement links TRBV12-3 or TRBV12-4 to TRBJ2-1, with D perhaps TRBD2 (6 bases). V was cut by 9 bases and J by 2 bases, with 17 bases left in between. CDR3 length equals 15 residues. In DNA form, the CDR3 reads TGTGCCAGTTCCCTTCGGGGGACCCCCTACAATGAGCAGTTCTTC. It encodes CASSLRGTPYNEQFF.

This clonotype was counted many times. V usage is TRBV5-1 and J usage is TRBJ2-1; D remains unclear. V was cut by 0 bases and J by 9 bases, with 13 bases left in between. The CDR3 is 14 residues long. Germline V gene data show CDR1 as SGHRS and CDR2 as YFSETQ. The DNA for the CDR3 is TGCGCCAGCAGCTTGGTGGGTTTAGCTGGTGAGCAGTTCTTC. As protein: CASSLVGLAGEQFF. The full variable domain, completed using reference TRBV5-1 and TRBJ2-1, is KAGVTQTPRYLIKTRGQQVTLSCSPISGHRSVSWYQQTPGQGLQFLFEYFSETQRNKGNFPGRFSGRQFSNSRSEMNVSTLELGDSALYLCASSLVGLAGEQFFGPGTRLTVL.

This clonotype was seen only a few times. V is TRBV7-3 and J is TRBJ2-1, with D perhaps TRBD2 (5 bases). V lost 0 bases, J lost 1 base, and 7 bases lay in between. Germline CDR1 is SGHTA and CDR2 is FQGTGA. This CDR3 is built from 15 residues. As DNA, the CDR3 is TGTGCCAGCAGCTTAACTCCGGGATCCTACAATGAGCAGTTCTTC. It yields the protein CASSLTPGSYNEQFF.

The rearrangement joins TRBV7-3 to TRBJ2-2; D possibly corresponds to TRBD1 (5 bases). The V end was cut by 1 base, the J end by 0 bases, with 12 bases between. Germline V CDR1 and CDR2: SGHTA, FQGTGA. This CDR3 region has 17 residues. The CDR3 region has the DNA TGTGCCAGCAGCTTAAACCGACAGCCAGCGAACACCGGGGAGCTGTTTTTT. Its protein is CASSLNRQPANTGELFF.

This rearrangement joins TRBV6-6 to TRBJ1-3, with 10 nucleotides matching TRBD1. The CDR3 loop spans 16 amino acids. Losses at the gene ends were 4 bases for V and 8 bases for J; bases not matched to a gene: 11. Germline CDR1 is MNHNY and CDR2 is SVGAGI (reference sequence). CDR3 residues: CASSSRQGAGGDTIYF. The CDR3 DNA sequence: TGTGCCAGCAGTTCTCGACAGGGGGCAGGTGGTGACACCATATATTTT.

J is TRBJ1-1 and V is TRBV5-1; D call uncertain. The CDR3 is 17 amino acids. Germline CDR1 and CDR2: SGHRS and YFSETQ. V was cut by 2 bases and J by 7 bases, with 24 bases left in between. CDR3 sequence: CASSLLLAGGGYNEAFF. CDR3 coding DNA: TGCGCCAGCAGCTTACTCCTAGCGGGAGGAGGGTACAATGAAGCTTTCTTT.

At least ten counts were recorded for this clonotype. This chain links TRBV19 with TRBJ1-1, with D unclear. Germline V lookup: CDR1 LNHDA, CDR2 SQIVND (reference sequence). CDR3 length equals 13 residues. The V gene lost 4 bases and the J gene lost 0 bases, with 6 bases spanning the gap. The CDR3 region is CASSTPLNTEAFF. CDR3 coding DNA: TGTGCCAGTAGTACCCCATTGAACACTGAAGCTTTCTTT.

The chain links TRBV7-8 to TRBJ1-6, with 8 bases fitting TRBD1. The CDR3 sequence is 14 residues long. The J segment lost 7 bases and the V segment lost 4 bases, leaving 3 bases of the junction unmatched. CDR1 is SGHVS, CDR2 FQNEAQ, per germline. The CDR3 is CASSSTGDNSPLHF. Written as DNA, the CDR3 is TGTGCCAGCAGCTCGACAGGGGACAATTCACCCCTCCACTTT.

The chain joins TRBV28 to TRBJ2-1; tentatively, D is TRBD1 (7 bases). Germline V gene lookup returns CDR1 MDHEN and CDR2 SYDVKM. V lost 6 bases to trimming and J lost 7 bases, with 16 bases between them. This CDR3 is built from 14 residues. The CDR3 here is CASSLKQGRNEQFF. The CDR3 DNA is TGTGCCAGCAGCCTAAAACAGGGGAGGAATGAGCAGTTCTTC.

On this clonotype: A read error may explain this, as a much larger clone is one base away. The chain has TRBV5-1 and TRBJ2-4; D is undetermined. The CDR3 extends over 16 amino acids. V was shortened by 1 base and J by 5 bases, with 16 bases between the two germline ends. From germline, CDR1 is SGHRS and CDR2 YFSETQ. For the CDR3, the DNA is TGCGCCAGCAGCTTGTCCAATTCTTGGAGACAAAACATTCAGTACTTC. This encodes CASSLSNSWRQNIQYF.

This clonotype showed up many times. No DNA is shown, since the ends of the CDR3 on it are uncertain; the CDR3 is the one TCRdb lists. The chain couples TRBV6-1 to TRBJ2-1; the table's D call TRBD2 went unverified against the DNA. The CDR3 is 15 amino acids long, termini counted. Germline V gene lookup returns CDR1 MNHNS and CDR2 SASEGT. The CDR3 loop is CASSEGVGSGIGKFF.

This clonotype rates as medium-sized. This chain connects TRBV6-5 to TRBJ2-5; 10 bases fit TRBD2. CDR1 MNHEY and CDR2 SVGAGI come from the germline V gene. V gave up 0 bases and J gave up 4 bases; unmatched junction bases: 11. The CDR3 covers 18 residues. CDR3 residues: CASSYSLAGGGVRETQYF. CDR3 bases: TGTGCCAGCAGTTACTCCTTAGCGGGAGGTGGCGTCAGAGAGACCCAGTACTTC.

This clonotype qualifies as medium-sized. V and J are TRBV6-5 and TRBJ2-6, with a tentative D call TRBD1 (5 bases). The V end was cut by 2 bases, the J end by 0 bases, with 5 bases between. Germline CDR1 is MNHEY and CDR2 is SVGAGI. This CDR3 comprises 15 residues. CDR3 bases: TGTGCCAGCAGTTACGACAGCTCTGGGGCCAACGTCCTGACTTTC. Amino acid sequence: CASSYDSSGANVLTF.

This clonotype was counted many times. This chain joins TRBV20-1 and TRBJ1-5; 8 bases are shared with TRBD1. Trimming at V came to 6 bases and at J to 1 base, leaving 11 bases not matched to a gene. Per the germline V gene, CDR1 is DFQATT and CDR2 is SNEGSKA (reference sequence). CDR3 length equals 16 residues. For the CDR3, the DNA is TGCAGTGCCCAGGTCGGACAGGGAACCAGCAATCAGCCCCAGCATTTT. Its protein is CSAQVGQGTSNQPQHF.

A few counts support this clonotype. Relative to the germline gene, one junction end is altered; a read error may explain this. This sequence joins TRBV5-1 and TRBJ1-5; D call uncertain. The CDR3 covers 13 residues. From germline, CDR1 is SGHRS and CDR2 YFSETQ. CDR3 DNA: TGCGCCAGCAGCTTGGGTGGCGATCAGTCCCAGCATTTT. It codes for CASSLGGDQSQHF.

J is TRBJ1-1 and V is TRBV5-1; TRBD1 is a possible D gene (5 bases). Germline V lookup: CDR1 SGHRS, CDR2 YFSETQ. V shed 0 bases and J shed 4 bases, with 10 bases lying between them. The CDR3 runs to 14 residues. The CDR3 DNA reads TGCGCCAGCAGCTTGGGGCAAAGGGGCACTGAAGCTTTCTTT. It yields the protein CASSLGQRGTEAFF.

Of note for this clonotype: A read error may produce the germline difference seen at one junction end. This chain uses TRBV4-2 with TRBJ1-1; D unresolved. Germline assignment: CDR1 LGHNA and CDR2 YNFKEQ. This CDR3 is built from 16 residues. CDR3 in DNA: TGTGCCAGCAGCCAGGAACCCGCACTCAGAAGCACTGAAGCCATCTTT. Amino acid sequence: CASSQEPALRSTEAIF.

This clonotype was seen ten or more times. The V call is TRBV12-3 or TRBV12-4, the J call TRBJ2-3; D gene unclear. The CDR3 extends over 17 amino acids. Trimming took off 1 base at V and 2 bases at J, with 16 bases between the two ends. The DNA of the CDR3 is TGTGCCAGCAGTTTAGTGGGGTCGGACCGGAACACAGATACGCAGTATTTT. Amino acid sequence: CASSLVGSDRNTDTQYF.

The chain has TRBV2 and TRBJ1-6, with D unclear. V was trimmed by 7 bases and J by 10 bases, leaving 14 bases between them. This CDR3 region has 13 residues. The germline V gene encodes CDR1 SNHLY and CDR2 FYNNEI. CDR3 bases: TGTGCCAGCATATTCGCAGTGGCCTCACCCCTCCACTTT. It yields the protein CASIFAVASPLHF.

This clonotype appeared many times. The gene calls are TRBV20-1 and TRBJ2-7, with D possibly matching TRBD2 (7 bases). CDR1 DFQATT and CDR2 SNEGSKA come from the germline V gene (reference sequence). The CDR3 length is 15 residues. The ends were cut back, 0 bases at V and 4 bases at J, with 16 bases in the middle. CDR3 in amino acids: CSARDTARGGYEQYF. CDR3 nucleotides: TGCAGTGCTAGAGATACGGCTAGGGGGGGATACGAGCAGTACTTC.

This clonotype qualifies as medium-sized. The chain carries TRBV9 and TRBJ1-2; D unresolved. V was shortened by 5 bases and J by 7 bases, with 9 bases between the two germline ends. CDR3 size: 11 residues. Germline values: CDR1 SGDLS, CDR2 YYNGEE. DNA of the CDR3: TGTGCCAGCAGTAGAGACGGTGGCTACACCTTC. It encodes CASSRDGGYTF.

This clonotype was picked up many times. This chain links TRBV7-9 with TRBJ2-1; 7 bases agree with TRBD2. CDR1 and CDR2 from the germline V gene are SEHNR and FQNEAQ (reference sequence). The CDR3 length is 14 residues. V shed 7 bases and J 5 bases; nucleotides not matched to a gene: 8. CDR3 DNA: TGTGCCAGCAACATTCCCGGGACTAACAATGAGCAGTTCTTC. Amino acids: CASNIPGTNNEQFF.

Relative to its sample, this clonotype is medium-sized. This chain links TRBV5-1 with TRBJ1-2; tentatively, D is TRBD1 (5 bases). Trimming took off 0 bases at V and 4 bases at J, with 10 bases between the two ends. The CDR3 is 14 amino acids. CDR1 SGHRS and CDR2 YFSETQ come from the germline V gene. DNA for the CDR3: TGCGCCAGCAGCTTGGTGGCAGGGCTCTATGGCTACACCTTC. Translated, it gives CASSLVAGLYGYTF.

This clonotype has a count of ten or more. The chain is built from TRBV6-5 and TRBJ1-1, with D possibly being TRBD1 (5 bases). The germline V gene has CDR1 MNHEY and CDR2 SVGAGI. The CDR3 has 16 residues. V was clipped by 4 bases and J by 2 bases, with 17 bases between them. For the CDR3, the DNA is TGTGCCAGCAGTTCCCTGGGGACTAGGGGAAACACTGAAGCTTTCTTT. Its protein product is CASSSLGTRGNTEAFF.

This clonotype was observed a single time. A much bigger clone sits one base away, suggesting this may be a read error. The CDR3 sequence is CSASIGSTGSGYTF. The CDR3, as DNA: TGCAGTGCCTCCATAGGGTCCACGGGGTCTGGCTACACCTTC. V is TRBV20-1 and J is TRBJ1-2; the D is unclear. The CDR3 totals 14 residues. The ends were cut back, 6 bases at V and 7 bases at J, with 21 bases in the middle. Per germline, CDR1 DFQATT and CDR2 SNEGSKA (reference sequence).

This clonotype was observed at least ten times. The chain links TRBV12-3 or TRBV12-4 to TRBJ2-1; TRBD2 agrees at 10 bases. J was trimmed by 4 bases and V by 3 bases; bases with no gene match: 3. The CDR3 is 15 amino acids. The CDR3 nucleotides are TGTGCCAGCAGTTTCGGACTAGCGGTTTACAATGAGCAGTTCTTC. It codes for CASSFGLAVYNEQFF.

In this sample, this clonotype turned up a few times. The chain is built from TRBV6-1 and TRBJ2-7; D not resolved. V lost 6 bases, J lost 3 bases, and 12 bases lay in between. CDR1 MNHNS and CDR2 SASEGT come from the germline V gene. The CDR3 runs to 13 residues. CDR3 amino acids: CASRMADFYEQYF. The CDR3 coding sequence is TGTGCCAGCAGAATGGCTGACTTCTACGAGCAGTACTTC.

The table lists this clonotype with a few counts. This may be a read error: a much more frequent sequence differs by one nucleotide. V and J are TRBV4-2 and TRBJ1-6; no definite D call. Germline values: CDR1 LGHNA, CDR2 YNFKEQ. This CDR3 spans 15 amino acids. The CDR3 sequence is CASSQDLYYNPPLHF. The CDR3 DNA sequence: TGTGCCAGCAGCCAAGATCTGTACTATAATCCACCCCTCCACTTT.

This clonotype appeared many times. V and J are TRBV6-1 and TRBJ2-7; D assignment may be TRBD1 or TRBD2 (5 bases each). CDR1 is MNHNS, CDR2 SASEGT, per germline. The CDR3 has 16 amino acids. V lost 5 bases, J lost 2 bases, and 19 bases lay in between. The CDR3 DNA reads TGTGCCAGCAGTTCCCTAGGGACCTATCATCCCTACGAGCAGTACTTC. Its translation: CASSSLGTYHPYEQYF.

The chain links TRBV15 to TRBJ2-1; TRBD2 agrees at 13 bases. The ends lost 2 bases at V and 2 bases at J; junction bases unmatched: 6. This CDR3 spans 18 amino acids. The germline CDR1 and CDR2 sequences are LNHNV and YYDKDF (reference sequence). The DNA for the CDR3 is TGTGCCACCAGCAGATCCGGGACTAGCGGGAACGCCTACAATGAGCAGTTCTTC. This translates into CATSRSGTSGNAYNEQFF.